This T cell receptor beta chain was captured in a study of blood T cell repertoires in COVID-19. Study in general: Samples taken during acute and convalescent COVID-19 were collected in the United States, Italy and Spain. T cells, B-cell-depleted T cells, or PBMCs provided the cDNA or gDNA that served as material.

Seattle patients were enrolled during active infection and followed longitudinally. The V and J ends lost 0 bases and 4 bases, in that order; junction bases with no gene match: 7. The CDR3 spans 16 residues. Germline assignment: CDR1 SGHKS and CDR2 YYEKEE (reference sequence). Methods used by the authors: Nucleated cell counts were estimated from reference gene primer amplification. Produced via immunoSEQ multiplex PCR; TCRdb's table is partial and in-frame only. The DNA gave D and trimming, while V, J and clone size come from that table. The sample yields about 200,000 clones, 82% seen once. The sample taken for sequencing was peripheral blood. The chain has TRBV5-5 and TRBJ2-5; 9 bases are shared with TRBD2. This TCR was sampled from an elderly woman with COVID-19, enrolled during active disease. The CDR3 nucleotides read TGTGCCAGCAGCTTGGATCGCGGGAGGGCCATAGAGACCCAGTACTTC. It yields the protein CASSLDRGRAIETQYF. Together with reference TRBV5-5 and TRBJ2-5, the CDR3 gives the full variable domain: DAGVTQSPTHLIKTRGQQVTLRCSPISGHKSVSWYQQVLGQGPQFIFQYYEKEERGRGNFPDRFSARQFPNYSSELNVNALLLGDSALYLCASSLDRGRAIETQYFGPGTRLLVL.